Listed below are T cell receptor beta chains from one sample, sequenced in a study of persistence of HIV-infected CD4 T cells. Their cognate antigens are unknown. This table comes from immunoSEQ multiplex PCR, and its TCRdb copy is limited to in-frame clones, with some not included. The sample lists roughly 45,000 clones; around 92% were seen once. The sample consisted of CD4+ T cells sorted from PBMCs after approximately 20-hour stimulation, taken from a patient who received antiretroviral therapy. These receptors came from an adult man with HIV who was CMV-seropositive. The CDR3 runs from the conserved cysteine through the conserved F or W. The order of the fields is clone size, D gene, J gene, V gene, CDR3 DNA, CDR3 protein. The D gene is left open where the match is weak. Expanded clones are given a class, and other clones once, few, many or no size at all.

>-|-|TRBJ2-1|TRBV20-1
TGCAGTGCTATGTCCTACAATGAGCAGTTCTTC
CSAMSYNEQFF
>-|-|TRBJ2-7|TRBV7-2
TGTGCCAGCAGCTTCGAATTCAACAGCTACGAGCAGTACTTC
CASSFEFNSYEQYF
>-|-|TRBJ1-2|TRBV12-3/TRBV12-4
TGTGCCAGCAGTTTGACAGGAAACTATGGCTACACCTTC
CASSLTGNYGYTF
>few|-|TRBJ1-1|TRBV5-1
TGCGCCAGCAGCTTGGAAGTCAACACTGAAGCTTTCTTT
CASSLEVNTEAFF
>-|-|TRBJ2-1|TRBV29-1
TGCAGCGTTGAATTAAATAGCGGTTCCTCCAATGAGCAGTTCTTC
CSVELNSGSSNEQFF
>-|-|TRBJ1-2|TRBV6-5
TGTGCCAGCAGTTTATACAGAGCCAGGGGAGGCTACACCTTC
CASSLYRARGGYTF
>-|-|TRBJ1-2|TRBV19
TGTGCCAGTAGTCCCCACGGGGCTGGCTACACCTTC
CASSPHGAGYTF
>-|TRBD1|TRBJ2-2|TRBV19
TGTGCCAGTATCCAGGACAGGGGGGGCACCGGGGAGCTGTTTTTT
CASIQDRGGTGELFF
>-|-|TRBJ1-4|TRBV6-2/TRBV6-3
TGTGCCAGCAGTAACTCCGGAAGGGGGGGTGAAAAACTGTTTTTT
CASSNSGRGGEKLFF
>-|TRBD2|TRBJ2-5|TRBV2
TGTGCCAGCAGTCCGGGACTAGCGGGGGGGCGGCGGGAGACCCAGTACTTC
CASSPGLAGGRRETQYF
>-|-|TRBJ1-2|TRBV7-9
TGTGCCAGCAGCTTAGACGTCAATCCCAACTATGGCTACACCTTC
CASSLDVNPNYGYTF
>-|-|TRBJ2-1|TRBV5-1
TGCGCCAGCAGGATAGGGGAGGTCGGCTATGAGCAGTTCTTC
CASRIGEVGYEQFF
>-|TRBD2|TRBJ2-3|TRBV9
TGTGCCAGCAGCTCGACCAGCGGGGACACAGATACGCAGTATTTT
CASSSTSGDTDTQYF
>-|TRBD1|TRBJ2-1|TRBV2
TGTGCCAGCAGTCGACAGGGATCCTACAATGAGCAGTTCTTC
CASSRQGSYNEQFF
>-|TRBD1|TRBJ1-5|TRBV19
TGTGCCAGTAGTAAGACAGGGGGCAGCAATCAGCCCCAGCATTTT
CASSKTGGSNQPQHF
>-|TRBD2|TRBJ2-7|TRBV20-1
TGCAGTGCTAGTGCACTAGCGGGTGTCTCCTACGAGCAGTACTTC
CSASALAGVSYEQYF
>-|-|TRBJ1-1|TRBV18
TGTGCCAGCTCACCAGGGGCTGATTTGGCTGAAGCTTTCTTT
CASSPGADLAEAFF
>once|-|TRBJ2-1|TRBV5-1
TGCGCCAGCAGCTTAGGAGGAGTGCGGGATGAGCAGTTCTTC
CASSLGGVRDEQFF
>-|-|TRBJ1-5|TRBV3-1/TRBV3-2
TGTGCCAGCAGCCCGGGAAGAGGTGGTCAGCCCCAGCATTTT
CASSPGRGGQPQHF
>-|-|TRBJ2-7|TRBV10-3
TGTGCCTCAAGCGGGACAGCCTCCTCCTACGAGCAGTACTTC
CASSGTASSYEQYF
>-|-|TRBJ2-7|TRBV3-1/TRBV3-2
TGTGCCAGCAGCCAAGGGGGGCGGGGTCCCTACGAGCAGTACTTC
CASSQGGRGPYEQYF
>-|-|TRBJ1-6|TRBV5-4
TGTGCCAGCAGCTCCGACAGGAATAATTCACCCCTCCACTTT
CASSSDRNNSPLHF
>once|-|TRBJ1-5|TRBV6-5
TGTGCCAGCACCACAAGGTACCGCAATCAGCCCCAGCATTTT
CASTTRYRNQPQHF
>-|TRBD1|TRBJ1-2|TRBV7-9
TGTGCCAGCAGCCCTCCTTTGCGACAGGGGGCAATCTATGGCTACACCTTC
CASSPPLRQGAIYGYTF
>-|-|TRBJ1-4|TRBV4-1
TGCGCCAGCAGCCAAGCCGGGGGCGGGGATGAAAAACTGTTTTTT
CASSQAGGGDEKLFF
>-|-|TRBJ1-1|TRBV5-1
TGCGCCAGCACCCACACAGGGACGAACACTGAAGCTTTCTTT
CASTHTGTNTEAFF
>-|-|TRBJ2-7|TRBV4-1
TGCGCCAGCAGCCAAGATCCCCCAGGGGGGGCGCATCAGTACTTC
CASSQDPPGGAHQYF
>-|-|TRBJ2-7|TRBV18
TGTGCCAGCTCACGGGGGAGCTCCTACGAGCAGTACTTC
CASSRGSSYEQYF
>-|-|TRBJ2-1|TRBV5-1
TGCGCCAGCAGCCCCACTAAGACAGCTAACTCCTACAATGAGCAGTTCTTC
CASSPTKTANSYNEQFF
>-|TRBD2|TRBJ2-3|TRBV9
TGTGCCAGCAGCGTCGGACTAGCAGGTGATACGCAGTATTTT
CASSVGLAGDTQYF
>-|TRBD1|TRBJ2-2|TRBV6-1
TGTGCCAGCATCCAGGGACAGTTCACCGGGGAGCTGTTTTTT
CASIQGQFTGELFF
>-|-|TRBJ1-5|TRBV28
TGTGCCAGCAGTCTGGGGGGGGCGCAGAAGGACCAGCCCCAGCATTTT
CASSLGGAQKDQPQHF
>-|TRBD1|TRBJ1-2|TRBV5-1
TGCGCCAGCAGCGAGGAGGGGGCCGACTATGGCTACACCTTC
CASSEEGADYGYTF
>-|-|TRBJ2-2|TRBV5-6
TGTGCCAGCAGTCTGGGGGGCGGATACAACACCGGGGAGCTGTTTTTT
CASSLGGGYNTGELFF
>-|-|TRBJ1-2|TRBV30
TGTGCCTGGAGAGCGAACCCGGGTGATGGCTACACCTTC
CAWRANPGDGYTF
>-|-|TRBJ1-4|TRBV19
TGTGCCTCGGGGAACAGCGGTAATGAAAAACTGTTTTTT
CASGNSGNEKLFF
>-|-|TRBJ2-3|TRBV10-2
TGCGCCAGCAGTGAGAGCACAGATACGCAGTATTTT
CASSESTDTQYF
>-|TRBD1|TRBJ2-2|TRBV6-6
TGTGCCAGCAAACGGGACAGGAACACCGGGGAGCTGTTTTTT
CASKRDRNTGELFF
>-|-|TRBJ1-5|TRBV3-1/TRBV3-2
TGTGCCAGCAGCCAAACAGGCCCCCGGAGGGGTTATAGCAATCAGCCCCAGCATTTT
CASSQTGPRRGYSNQPQHF
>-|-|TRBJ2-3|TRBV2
TGTGCCACCCAGCTTTATACAGGGACGGATACGCAGTATTTT
CATQLYTGTDTQYF
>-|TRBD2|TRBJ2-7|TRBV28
TGTGCCAGCAGTTCCGGGACTAGCGCCTCCTACGAGCAGTACTTC
CASSSGTSASYEQYF
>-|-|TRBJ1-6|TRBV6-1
TGTGCCAGCAGTGAAGCCCCACAGGGCCGACCCCTCCACTTT
CASSEAPQGRPLHF
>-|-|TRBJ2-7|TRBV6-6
TGTGCCAGCAGTCCTCTCCCTCCCAGCCAGTACTTC
CASSPLPPSQYF
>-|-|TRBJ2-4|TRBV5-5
TGTGCCAGCAGCTTGGGGGAATGGGTCAAAAACATTCAGTACTTC
CASSLGEWVKNIQYF
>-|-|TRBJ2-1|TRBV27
TGTGCCAGCAGTCCCGGGACTTTAGGAGGGCAGTTCTTC
CASSPGTLGGQFF
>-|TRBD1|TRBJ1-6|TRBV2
TGTGCCAGCAGGGGACAGAATTCACCCCTCCACTTT
CASRGQNSPLHF
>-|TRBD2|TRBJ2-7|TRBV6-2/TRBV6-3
TGTGCCAGCAGCGCACCCGGACTAGCGGATGCCTACGAGCAGTACTTC
CASSAPGLADAYEQYF
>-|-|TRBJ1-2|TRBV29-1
TGCAGCGTTGAAGCCGGGCTGGTCTATAACGGCTACACCTTC
CSVEAGLVYNGYTF
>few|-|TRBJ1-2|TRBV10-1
TGCGCCAGCTCCCCCGCGGGAGCGACCTATGGCTACACCTTC
CASSPAGATYGYTF
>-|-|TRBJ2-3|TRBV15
TGTGCCACCAGCAGAGATGGGGGGGGCCGCCGAAAAACCAGCACAGATACGCAGTATTTT
CATSRDGGGRRKTSTDTQYF
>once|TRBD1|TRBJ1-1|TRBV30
TGTGCCTGGAGTGTAGGAGGGACAGGGGGCTTCACTGAAGCTTTCTTT
CAWSVGGTGGFTEAFF